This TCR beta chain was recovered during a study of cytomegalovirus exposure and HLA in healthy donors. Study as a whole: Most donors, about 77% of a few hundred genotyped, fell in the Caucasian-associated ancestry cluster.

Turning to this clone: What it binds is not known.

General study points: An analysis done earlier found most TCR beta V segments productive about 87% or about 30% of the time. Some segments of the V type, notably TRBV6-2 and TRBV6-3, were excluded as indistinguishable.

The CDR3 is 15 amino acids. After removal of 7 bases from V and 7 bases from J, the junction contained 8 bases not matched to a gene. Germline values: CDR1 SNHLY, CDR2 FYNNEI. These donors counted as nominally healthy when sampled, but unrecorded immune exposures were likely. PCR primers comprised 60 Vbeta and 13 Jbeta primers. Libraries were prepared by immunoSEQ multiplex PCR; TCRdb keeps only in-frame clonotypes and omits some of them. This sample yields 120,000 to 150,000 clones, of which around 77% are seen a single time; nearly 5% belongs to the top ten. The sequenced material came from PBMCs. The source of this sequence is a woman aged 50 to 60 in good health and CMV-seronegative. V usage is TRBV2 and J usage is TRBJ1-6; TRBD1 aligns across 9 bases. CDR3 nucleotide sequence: TGTGCCAGCATGGGGACAGGGAATGGAAATTCACCCCTCCACTTT. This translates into CASMGTGNGNSPLHF.